This T cell receptor (beta chain) was sequenced during a study of cytomegalovirus exposure and HLA in healthy donors. Study summary: Around 80 million unique TCR sequences came from HLA-typed donors in an early release.

PCR amplification relied on 60 Vbeta primers (plus 13 Jbeta primers). Method: immunoSEQ multiplex PCR; TCRdb's copy keeps in-frame clones and lacks some. The sample lists roughly 200,000 clones; around 80% were seen once. Findings and caveats of the study: In a later analysis, TCR beta V- and J-gene trimming showed a link to a missense DCLRE1C variant. As a later analysis revealed, the rate of TCR association differed by HLA locus, with DRB1 most and HLA-C fewest.

As for this clone: Its target is unknown.

V dropped 0 bases and J dropped 4; count of bases not matched to a gene: 2. The CDR3 length is 15 residues. Germline lookup yields CDR1 LGHNA and CDR2 YSLEER. Sequencing was done on a sample of PBMCs. The chain has TRBV4-3 and TRBJ2-7, with 11 bases lining up with TRBD1. This sequence originates from a woman aged 40 to 50 in good health and CMV-seronegative. The CDR3 DNA is TGCGCCAGCAGCCAAGATCGGGACAGGGGGTACGAGCAGTACTTC. Encoded protein: CASSQDRDRGYEQYF.